This TCR beta chain was sequenced in a study of early T cells in non-severe SARS-CoV-2 infection. Study-level background: From unsorted whole blood, bulk RNA was sequenced, and the chains remained unpaired.

Germline V lookup: CDR1 MGHDK, CDR2 SYGVNS. Trimming removed 6 bases from V and 5 bases from J, with 19 bases in between. The CDR3 contains 15 residues. Individual cDNA molecules were tagged with unique molecular identifiers, the study reported. TCRdb used MiXCR to reprocess the 5' RACE reads, holding one entry per CDR3 protein. Of 98,000 or so distinct CDR3 sequences listed, roughly 12% are singletons. About this clonotype: The antigen is not known.

Findings and limits, study-wide: There was a bias toward anti-spike CD8 responses in VDJdb matching, which missed private and CD4 specificities.

This sequence originates from an adult who was a healthcare worker with PCR-confirmed SARS-CoV-2 infection or an uninfected control (not recorded which). The rearrangement joins TRBV25-1 to TRBJ2-5; tentative D call: TRBD1 (6 bases). This specimen was whole blood, taken at baseline. The CDR3 spells CASSVDTPRGETQYF. The CDR3 region has the DNA TGTGCCAGCAGCGTGGATACCCCTAGGGGGGAGACCCAGTACTTC.